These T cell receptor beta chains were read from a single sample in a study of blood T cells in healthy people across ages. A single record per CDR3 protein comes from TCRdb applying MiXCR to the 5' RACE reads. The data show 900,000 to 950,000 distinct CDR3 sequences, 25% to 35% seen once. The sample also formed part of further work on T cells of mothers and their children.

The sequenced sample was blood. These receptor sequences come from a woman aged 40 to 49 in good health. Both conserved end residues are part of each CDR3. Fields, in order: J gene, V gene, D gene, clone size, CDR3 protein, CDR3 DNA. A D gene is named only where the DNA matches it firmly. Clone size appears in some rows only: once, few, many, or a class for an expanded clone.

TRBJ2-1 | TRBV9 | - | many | CALLTGPIVYNEQFF | TGTGCCCTACTTACAGGACCTATAGTCTACAATGAGCAGTTCTTC
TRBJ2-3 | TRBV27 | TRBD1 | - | CASSFVQGATDTQYF | TGTGCCAGCAGTTTCGTCCAGGGGGCTACAGATACGCAGTATTTT
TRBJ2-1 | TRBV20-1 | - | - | CSARDYGSPSSYNEQFF | TGCAGTGCTAGAGATTATGGCAGCCCGAGCTCCTACAATGAGCAGTTCTTC
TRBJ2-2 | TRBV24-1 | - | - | CATSDFGGPGELFF | TGTGCCACCAGTGATTTCGGGGGGCCCGGGGAGCTGTTTTTT
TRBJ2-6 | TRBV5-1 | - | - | CASQPTGANVLTF | TGCGCCAGCCAACCGACTGGGGCCAACGTCCTGACTTTC
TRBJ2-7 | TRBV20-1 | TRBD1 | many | CSARVTGESEQYF | TGCAGTGCTAGAGTCACAGGGGAAAGTGAGCAGTACTTC
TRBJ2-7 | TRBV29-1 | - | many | CSVESGGEVYEQYF | TGCAGCGTTGAGAGTGGCGGGGAGGTCTACGAGCAGTACTTC
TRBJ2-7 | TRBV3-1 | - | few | CASSQSETHEQYF | TGTGCCAGCAGCCAATCGGAGACGCACGAGCAGTACTTC
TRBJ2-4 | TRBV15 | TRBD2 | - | CATSRESGGARNEQYF | TGTGCCACCAGCAGAGAAAGCGGGGGGGCTCGGAATGAGCAGTACTTC
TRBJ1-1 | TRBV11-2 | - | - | CASSLGSATMNTEAFF | TGTGCCAGCAGCTTAGGCAGCGCTACTATGAACACTGAAGCTTTCTTT
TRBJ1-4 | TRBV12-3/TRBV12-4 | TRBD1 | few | CASRNDRGLSEKLFF | TGTGCCAGCAGAAATGACAGGGGGTTAAGTGAAAAACTGTTTTTT
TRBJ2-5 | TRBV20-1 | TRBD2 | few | CSAAIAGGRETQYF | TGCAGTGCCGCAATAGCGGGGGGGAGGGAGACCCAGTACTTC
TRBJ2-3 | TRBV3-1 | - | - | CASSEAVRPDTQYF | TGTGCCAGCAGCGAGGCAGTCCGGCCAGATACGCAGTATTTT
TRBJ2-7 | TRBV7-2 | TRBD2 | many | CASSPQAGGPGRSYEQYF | TGTGCCAGCAGCCCCCAAGCGGGGGGGCCTGGTAGATCCTACGAGCAGTACTTC
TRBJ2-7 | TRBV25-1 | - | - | CASRGSGSYEQYF | TGTGCCAGCCGGGGGAGCGGCTCCTACGAGCAGTACTTC
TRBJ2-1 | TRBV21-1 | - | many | CASSHRDTYNEQFF | TGTGCCAGCAGCCACCGGGACACCTACAATGAGCAGTTCTTC
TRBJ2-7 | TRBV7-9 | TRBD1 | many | CASSYDRAYEQYF | TGTGCCAGCAGCTACGACAGGGCCTACGAGCAGTACTTC
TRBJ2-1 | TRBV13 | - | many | CASSLSLRIGTFRDEQFF | TGTGCCAGCAGCTTAAGTCTTCGAATCGGGACGTTTCGGGATGAGCAGTTCTTC
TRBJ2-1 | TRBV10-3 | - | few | CAISKDSEQFF | TGTGCCATCAGTAAAGATAGTGAGCAGTTCTTC
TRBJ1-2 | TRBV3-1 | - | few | CASSRLGGYGYTF | TGTGCCAGCAGCCGATTGGGGGGGTATGGCTACACCTTC
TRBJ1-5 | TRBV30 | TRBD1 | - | CAWSMGQGGNQPQHF | TGTGCCTGGAGTATGGGACAGGGGGGAAATCAGCCCCAGCATTTT
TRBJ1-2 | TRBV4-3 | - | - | CASSQASAGDYGYTF | TGCGCCAGCAGCCAAGCATCTGCAGGGGACTATGGCTACACCTTC
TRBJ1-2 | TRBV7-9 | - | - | CASSLVTPDSPANYGYTF | TGTGCCAGCAGCTTAGTGACCCCCGACAGTCCTGCTAACTATGGCTACACCTTC
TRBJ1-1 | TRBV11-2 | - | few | CASSSVRGLNTEAFF | TGTGCCAGCAGCTCAGTCCGAGGCCTGAACACTGAAGCTTTCTTT
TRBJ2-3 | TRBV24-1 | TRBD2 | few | CATSDASGGTGDTQYF | TGTGCCACCAGTGATGCTAGCGGGGGAACCGGAGATACGCAGTATTTT
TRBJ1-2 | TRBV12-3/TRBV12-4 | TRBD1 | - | CASSHTGVYGYTF | TGTGCCAGCAGTCATACAGGGGTCTATGGCTACACCTTC